The 2 T cell receptor beta chains below all came from one sample that was sequenced in a study of PD-1 blockade in classical Hodgkin lymphoma. Profiling relied on immunoSEQ multiplex PCR, and the TCRdb table lists in-frame clones only, not all of them. The sample carries around 13,000 clones, 82% recorded once. All trial patients relapsed after autologous stem cell transplantation. Sample: peripheral blood mononuclear cells (PBMCs), taken at baseline. Receptor source: a human donor with classical Hodgkin lymphoma.

The CDR3 loop reads CASRGTGDAEQYF. CDR3 in DNA: TGTGCCAGCAGGGGGACAGGGGATGCCGAGCAGTACTTC. This sequence joins TRBV6-1 and TRBJ2-7; 10 bases agree with TRBD1. Per germline, CDR1 MNHNS and CDR2 SASEGT. The CDR3 contains 13 residues. The V and J ends lost 6 bases and 6 bases, in that order; junction bases with no gene match: 5.

This clone occurred once. The chain joins TRBV10-3 to TRBJ2-6; D is perhaps TRBD1 (6 bases). Deletions cut 11 bases from V and 0 bases from J, with 14 bases between. This CDR3 is 15 amino acids long. Germline loops: CDR1 ENHRY, CDR2 SYGVKD. The CDR3 DNA follows: TGTGCCCACGGGGACACCGACTCTGGGGCCAACGTCCTGACTTTC. It codes for CAHGDTDSGANVLTF.